The 21 T cell receptor beta chains in this list originate from one sample, sequenced in a study of cytomegalovirus exposure and HLA in healthy donors (TCRdb year 2017). Libraries were built with the immunoSEQ multiplex PCR assay. For the multiplex PCR, a mixture combining 60 forward primers for TCR Vbeta segments and 13 reverse primers for TCR Jbeta segments was used. TCRdb took over this immuneACCESS table, retaining in-frame rearrangements with V and J assigned. Such tables are incomplete; in checked studies, under half of the missing clones stem from an unresolved V gene, and the remainder is unexplained. The sample contains approximately 210,000 clones, about three quarters of them found a single time. The biggest ten clones account for less than 1.1% of the sample. The sequenced sample consisted of PBMCs. These receptors all come from a woman aged 35 to 49 in good health and CMV-seronegative.

The chain has TRBV2 and TRBJ2-7; 13 nucleotides match TRBD2. Per the germline V gene, CDR1 is SNHLY and CDR2 is FYNNEI. The CDR3 is 13 amino acids. Trimming took 7 bases from V and 6 from J; bases not matched to a gene: 3. This CDR3 is CASTGTSGTEQYV. Written as DNA, the CDR3 is TGTGCCAGCACCGGGACTAGCGGGACCGAGCAGTACGTC.

This clone was detected once. The chain is built from TRBV29-1 and TRBJ2-1; 8 nucleotides line up with TRBD1. CDR1 is SQVTM, CDR2 ANQGSEA, per germline. CDR3 size: 13 residues. J lost 7 bases, V lost 2 bases, and 4 bases had no gene match. The CDR3 spells CSVEQGALNEQFF. Written as DNA, the CDR3 is TGCAGCGTTGAACAGGGGGCGCTTAATGAGCAGTTCTTC.

The rearrangement links TRBV6-1 to TRBJ2-3; 12 nucleotides align to TRBD1. The V segment lost 4 bases and the J segment 4 bases; nucleotides outside the gene matches: 9. This CDR3 is built from 17 residues. CDR1 is MNHNS and CDR2 is SASEGT in the germline V gene. The CDR3 nucleotides are TGTGCCAGCAGTGTGCTCCGGGACAGGGGGCTTCCAGATACGCAGTATTTT. This gives the protein CASSVLRDRGLPDTQYF.

The chain uses TRBV29-1 and TRBJ2-5; D is perhaps TRBD2 (5 bases). Per the germline V gene, CDR1 is SQVTM and CDR2 is ANQGSEA. The V and J ends lost 6 bases and 4 bases respectively, with 18 bases between them. The CDR3 consists of 14 residues. The CDR3 sequence: CSVGLPSGLETQYF. CDR3 coding DNA: TGCAGCGTAGGGCTACCCTCGGGATTAGAGACCCAGTACTTC.

This rearrangement joins TRBV11-3 to TRBJ1-2; unclear D gene. Germline CDR1 reads SGHNT; CDR2 reads YENEEA. V lost 0 bases and J lost 3, with 14 bases in between. This CDR3 is 16 amino acids long. The CDR3 sequence: CASSLDPSRSDYGYTF. The DNA for the CDR3 is TGTGCCAGCAGCTTAGATCCGAGTCGGAGCGACTATGGCTACACCTTC.

The V call is TRBV15, the J call TRBJ2-7, with 7 bases aligning to TRBD1. Trimming removed 3 bases from V and 7 bases from J; junction bases left unmatched: 3. In germline, CDR1 is LNHNV, CDR2 YYDKDF (reference sequence). This CDR3 region has 12 residues. The CDR3 DNA follows: TGTGCCACCAGCAGCATACAGGGGGAGCAGTACGTC. Translated, it gives CATSSIQGEQYV.

The chain combines TRBV29-1 with TRBJ1-4, with D hard to call. V was pared by 7 bases and J by 6 bases, with 15 bases between. Germline-derived CDR1 and CDR2 are SQVTM and ANQGSEA. This CDR3 comprises 13 residues. The CDR3 nucleotides read TGCAGCGCTAGGGCGCGGGGAGATGAAAAACTGTTTTTT. Amino acids: CSARARGDEKLFF.

The gene calls are TRBV5-1 and TRBJ2-3, with 11 nucleotides matching TRBD1. J was trimmed by 6 bases and V by 3 bases; bases with no gene match: 6. Per the germline V gene, CDR1 is SGHRS and CDR2 is YFSETQ. The CDR3 is 15 residues long. The CDR3: CASSSGQGASDTQYF. The DNA of the CDR3 is TGCGCCAGCAGCTCCGGACAGGGGGCATCTGATACGCAGTATTTT.

The chain combines TRBV9 with TRBJ1-3; tentative D call: TRBD1 (6 bases). Trimming left V 0 bases short and J 2 bases short, with 12 bases between. Germline CDR1 SGDLS, CDR2 YYNGEE. CDR3 length: 16 amino acids. The DNA for the CDR3 is TGTGCCAGCAGCGTAGAACAGGGCGTCGCTGGAAACACCATATATTTT. This codes for CASSVEQGVAGNTIYF.

The chain joins TRBV25-1 to TRBJ1-2; the match to TRBD1 covers 10 bases. J was trimmed by 8 bases and V by 6 bases; bases with no gene match: 12. Germline-derived CDR1 and CDR2 are MGHDK and SYGVNS. The CDR3 loop spans 15 amino acids. CDR3 amino acids: CASRLSTGTGVGYTF. CDR3 bases: TGTGCCAGCAGGCTGTCCACTGGGACAGGGGTAGGCTACACCTTC.

The count of this clone is one. The rearrangement uses TRBV5-4 and TRBJ1-1; 7 bases align to TRBD1. This CDR3 is built from 14 residues. The germline V gene encodes CDR1 SGHNT and CDR2 YYREEE (reference sequence). Germline trimming cut 0 bases from V and 1 base from J; bases unmatched to any gene: 0. In DNA form, the CDR3 reads TGTGCCAGCAGCTTGGGGACAGGGAACACTGAAGCTTTCTTT. Translated: CASSLGTGNTEAFF.

The V gene is TRBV6-5, the J gene TRBJ2-5; 8 bases agree with TRBD1. J was trimmed by 7 bases and V by 6 bases; bases with no gene match: 13. This CDR3 is built from 15 residues. From germline, CDR1 is MNHEY and CDR2 SVGAGI. In DNA form, the CDR3 reads TGTGCCAGCAGAACCTCCGGGACAGGTCCCCGGACCCAGTACTTC. The encoded protein is CASRTSGTGPRTQYF.

The chain carries TRBV19 and TRBJ2-3; 9 nucleotides align to TRBD1. The CDR3 sequence is 16 residues long. Germline values: CDR1 LNHDA, CDR2 SQIVND (reference sequence). V trimming: 5 bases; J trimming: 1 base; junction bases outside the gene matches: 7. CDR3 nucleotide sequence: TGTGCCAGTAGTCATCCCCGGGACAGGGGCACAGATACGCAGTATTTT. Protein: CASSHPRDRGTDTQYF.

The chain is built from TRBV15 and TRBJ1-5; D is unresolved. The germline V gene encodes CDR1 LNHNV and CDR2 YYDKDF (reference sequence). The CDR3 is made up of 14 amino acids. Deletions cut 3 bases from V and 0 bases from J, with 6 bases between. CDR3 protein: CATSSRGSNQPQHF. CDR3 sequence (DNA): TGTGCCACCAGCAGTCGGGGTAGCAATCAGCCCCAGCATTTT.

The chain combines TRBV5-5 with TRBJ1-2; possibly TRBD1 for D (5 bases). Trimming removed 0 bases at V and 3 bases at J, with 9 bases between. CDR1 and CDR2 from the germline V gene are SGHKS and YYEKEE (reference sequence). This CDR3 has 14 amino acids. The CDR3 sequence: CASSLAGRDYGYTF. The CDR3, as DNA: TGTGCCAGCAGCTTGGCTGGCAGGGACTATGGCTACACCTTC.

As DNA, the CDR3 is TGTGCCAGCAGCTGGGGGGGGCGGAGAGGGGGTGAAGCTTTCTTT. Translated: CASSWGGRRGGEAFF. V and J are TRBV5-4 and TRBJ1-1; possible D gene TRBD1, 6 bases. The CDR3 spans 15 residues. With 3 bases removed from V and 7 bases from J, the gap between germline ends came to 19 bases. Per germline, CDR1 SGHNT and CDR2 YYREEE (reference sequence).

As for this clone: Within the sample, other DNA sequences also encode this same CDR3. The V call is TRBV10-3, the J call TRBJ1-2, with a tentative D call TRBD1 (6 bases). This CDR3 is 16 amino acids long. V lost 4 bases and J lost 8, with 23 bases in between. Germline CDR1 reads ENHRY; CDR2 reads SYGVKD. The CDR3 loop is CAISGNPGQGISGYTF. Here the CDR3 DNA reads TGTGCCATCAGTGGAAATCCGGGGCAGGGGATTTCGGGCTACACCTTC.

The V gene is TRBV5-4, the J gene TRBJ1-2; the D gene is possibly TRBD1 (6 bases). CDR1 is SGHNT and CDR2 is YYREEE in the germline V gene (reference sequence). The CDR3 extends over 17 amino acids. Between the trimmed V and J ends, which lost 0 bases and 2 bases, there was a span of 17 bases. CDR3: CASSLDFRTVDNYGYTF. The CDR3 region has the DNA TGTGCCAGCAGCTTGGATTTTAGGACAGTAGACAACTATGGCTACACCTTC.

This rearrangement joins TRBV5-4 to TRBJ2-2, with 7 bases matching TRBD2. The CDR3 has 14 amino acids. Germline values: CDR1 SGHNT, CDR2 YYREEE (reference sequence). The junction had 4 bases not matched to a gene; V was cut back by 4 bases and J by 4 bases. The CDR3 loop reads CASSARTSTGELFF. Here the CDR3 DNA reads TGTGCCAGCAGCGCGCGGACTAGCACCGGGGAGCTGTTTTTT.

The chain joins TRBV5-1 to TRBJ2-2; 8 nucleotides match TRBD1. In germline, CDR1 is SGHRS, CDR2 YFSETQ. V shed 3 bases, J shed 5 bases, and the junction held 9 bases outside the gene matches. The CDR3 has 16 residues. This CDR3 is CASSYTDREGTGELFF. CDR3 coding DNA: TGCGCCAGCAGCTATACGGACAGGGAAGGGACCGGGGAGCTGTTTTTT.

The CDR3 region has the DNA TGTGCCGGCCGGGACAGGGGTTCCTACGAGCAGTACTTC. This translates into CAGRDRGSYEQYF. The chain employs TRBV30 and TRBJ2-7; 10 nucleotides align to TRBD1. This CDR3 spans 13 amino acids. The germline CDR1 and CDR2 sequences are GTSNPN and SVGIG (reference sequence). V was clipped by 8 bases and J by 1 base; unmatched bases: 5.